This T cell receptor (beta chain) was identified in a study of blood T cell repertoires in COVID-19. Study details: Nucleic acid was either cDNA or gDNA, and it came from T cells, B-cell-depleted T cells, or PBMCs.

The table came from immunoSEQ multiplex PCR; TCRdb's copy has only in-frame clones and leaves some out. The data hold 350,000 to 450,000 clones, with 85% observed a single time. CDR3 size: 14 residues. The germline V gene has CDR1 WNHNN and CDR2 SYGVQD (reference sequence). V gave up 1 base and J gave up 7 bases, with 8 bases separating them. This clonotype originated in a woman aged 18-35 years with acute or convalescent COVID-19. The V gene is TRBV10-1, the J gene TRBJ1-6; TRBD1 is a possible D gene (5 bases). The sequenced sample was peripheral blood. The CDR3 DNA follows: TGCGCCAGCAGTGAGTACGGGGGAAATTCACCCCTCCACTTT. Residues: CASSEYGGNSPLHF.